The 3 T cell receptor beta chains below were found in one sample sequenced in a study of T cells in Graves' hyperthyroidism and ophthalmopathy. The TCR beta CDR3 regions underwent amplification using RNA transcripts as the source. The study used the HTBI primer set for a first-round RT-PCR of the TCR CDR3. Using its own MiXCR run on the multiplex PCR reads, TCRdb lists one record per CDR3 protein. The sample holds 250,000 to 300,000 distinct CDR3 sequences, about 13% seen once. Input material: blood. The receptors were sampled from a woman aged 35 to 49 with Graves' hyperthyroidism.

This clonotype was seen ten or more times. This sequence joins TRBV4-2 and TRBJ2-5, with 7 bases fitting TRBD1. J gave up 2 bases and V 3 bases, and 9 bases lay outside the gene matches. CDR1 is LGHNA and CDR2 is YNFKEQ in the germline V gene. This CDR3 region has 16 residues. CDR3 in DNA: TGTGCCAGCAGCCAGGCCCCGGGACAGATGCAAGAGACCCAGTACTTC. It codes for CASSQAPGQMQETQYF.

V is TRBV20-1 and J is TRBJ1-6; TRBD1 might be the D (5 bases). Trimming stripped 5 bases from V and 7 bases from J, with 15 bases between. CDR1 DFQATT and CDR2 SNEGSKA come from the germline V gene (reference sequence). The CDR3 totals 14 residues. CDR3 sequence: CSAEGWGPNSPLHF. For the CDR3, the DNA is TGCAGTGCTGAAGGGTGGGGCCCAAATTCACCCCTCCACTTT.

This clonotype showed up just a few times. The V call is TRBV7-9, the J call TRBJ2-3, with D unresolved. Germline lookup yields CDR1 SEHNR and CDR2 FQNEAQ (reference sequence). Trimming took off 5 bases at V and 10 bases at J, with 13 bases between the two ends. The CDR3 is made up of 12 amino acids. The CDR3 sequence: CASSPDGRAQYF. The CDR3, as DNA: TGTGCCAGCAGCCCGGATGGACGAGCGCAGTATTTT.